Presented here are 29 T cell receptor beta chains from one specimen sequenced in a study of Ad26.COV2.S vaccination and SARS-CoV-2 variants (TCRdb year 2021). The treatment or condition label for this specimen denotes: over 15 received Ad26.COV2.S at low or high dose, single or two shots; several received placebo; per-sample allocation not given. For vaccine and placebo recipients, the sequenced repertoires came from samples collected on day 63 after the first injection. Preparation of the library involved the immunoSEQ multiplex PCR assay. TCRdb re-hosts the immuneACCESS table, in-frame sequences only. Its copies lack some clones; in the studies checked, an unresolved V gene accounts for under half of them, and the cause for the rest is not known. Across this sample there are 350,000 to 500,000 clones, with 70% to 90% seen only once. Around 3.6% of the sample goes to the ten largest clones. The sample consisted of peripheral blood, taken in a trial of Ad26.COV2.S vaccine versus placebo. The receptors derive from a person aged 18-60 years who received the Ad26.COV2.S COVID-19 vaccine or a placebo.

The chain joins TRBV9 to TRBJ2-1; D not resolved. CDR1 is SGDLS and CDR2 is YYNGEE in the germline V gene. The CDR3 runs 16 residues. The V and J ends lost 0 bases and 0 bases respectively, with 10 bases between them. CDR3 residues: CASSVGRWSSYNEQFF. CDR3 nucleotides: TGTGCCAGCAGCGTAGGGCGGTGGAGCTCCTACAATGAGCAGTTCTTC.

The gene calls are TRBV7-3 and TRBJ2-1; no clear D. The CDR3 has 13 residues. Germline V gives CDR1 SGHTA, CDR2 FQGTGA. The germline V and J ends were trimmed by 2 bases and 10 bases, with 12 bases remaining between them. CDR3 sequence: CASSLPPQREQFF. CDR3 DNA: TGTGCCAGCAGCTTACCGCCACAGCGCGAGCAGTTCTTC.

The sample holds one count of this clone. V and J are TRBV4-1 and TRBJ1-5; no definite D call. The CDR3 covers 14 residues. Looked up from germline, CDR1 is MGHRA and CDR2 is YSYEKL. V shed 0 bases and J shed 7 bases, with 10 bases lying between them. The CDR3 sequence is CASSQESVGQPQHF. The CDR3 bases are TGCGCCAGCAGCCAAGAATCGGTGGGACAGCCCCAGCATTTT.

CDR3 nucleotide sequence: TGTGCCAGCAGCCCATCCCTGGGCTTAGAACCCTACAATGAGCAGTTCTTC. Translation gives CASSPSLGLEPYNEQFF. The chain combines TRBV3-1 (or the pseudogene TRBV3-2) with TRBJ2-1; the D is unclear. This CDR3 is built from 17 residues. V was shortened by 4 bases and J by 2 bases, with 18 bases between the two germline ends. The germline CDR1 and CDR2 sequences are LGHDT and YNNKEL (reference sequence).

The chain has TRBV7-2 and TRBJ1-2; D is possibly TRBD1 (5 bases). The CDR3 loop spans 15 amino acids. V was trimmed by 3 bases and J by 7 bases, leaving 18 bases between them. Germline assignment: CDR1 SGHTA and CDR2 FQGNSA. CDR3: CASSFMGEGTAGYTF. The CDR3 DNA reads TGTGCCAGCAGCTTTATGGGGGAGGGGACGGCTGGCTACACCTTC.

This clone was seen only once. The genes are TRBV18 and TRBJ2-5; D might be TRBD1 (6 bases). Germline-derived CDR1 and CDR2 are KGHSH and LQKENI. Trimming took 6 bases from V and 3 from J, leaving 11 bases between them. This CDR3 has 13 residues. The CDR3 spells CASSLNREETQYF. CDR3 DNA sequence: TGTGCCAGCTCGCTGAACAGGGAAGAGACCCAGTACTTC.

The chain is built from TRBV18 and TRBJ1-1; D gene unclear. CDR1 is KGHSH and CDR2 is LQKENI in the germline V gene. V was shortened by 4 bases and J by 4 bases, with 10 bases between the two germline ends. CDR3 size: 13 residues. The chain's CDR3 is CASSRGSGTEAFF. The CDR3 DNA sequence: TGTGCCAGCTCACGGGGAAGTGGCACTGAAGCTTTCTTT. The whole variable domain, remainder taken from reference TRBV18 and TRBJ1-1, is NAGVMQNPRHLVRRRGQEARLRCSPMKGHSHVYWYRQLPEEGLKFMVYLQKENIIDESGMPKERFSAEFPKEGPSILRIQQVVRGDSAAYFCASSRGSGTEAFFGQGTRLTVV.

V gene TRBV4-3 combines with J gene TRBJ1-3, with TRBD1 matching over 7 bases. J lost 3 bases, V lost 0 bases, and 5 bases had no gene match. Germline loops: CDR1 LGHNA, CDR2 YSLEER. CDR3 length equals 16 residues. CDR3 DNA sequence: TGCGCCAGCAGCCAAGATCACAGGGGTTTTGGAAACACCATATATTTT. As protein: CASSQDHRGFGNTIYF.

J is TRBJ2-7 and V is TRBV6-1; 9 bases match TRBD1. The junction had 7 bases not matched to a gene; V was cut back by 3 bases and J by 4 bases. Germline V gene data show CDR1 as MNHNS and CDR2 as SASEGT. The CDR3 is 15 amino acids. In DNA, the CDR3 is TGTGCCAGCAGTGACCCGGGACAGGGCTATTACGAGCAGTACTTC. Translating it yields CASSDPGQGYYEQYF.

The chain couples TRBV13 to TRBJ2-3; the D is unclear. The CDR3 has 14 amino acids. The ends were cut back, 3 bases at V and 0 bases at J, with 7 bases in the middle. CDR1 PRHDT and CDR2 FYEKMQ come from the germline V gene (reference sequence). The CDR3 here is CASSFQASTDTQYF. The CDR3 bases are TGTGCCAGCAGCTTTCAGGCGAGCACAGATACGCAGTATTTT. Looking up the rest from reference TRBV13 and TRBJ2-3 gives the full variable domain: AAGVIQSPRHLIKEKRETATLKCYPIPRHDTVYWYQQGPGQDPQFLISFYEKMQSDKGSIPDRFSAQQFSDYHSELNMSSLELGDSALYFCASSFQASTDTQYFGPGTRLTVL.

Regarding this clone: At one end the junction does not follow the germline gene, possibly because of a read error. V usage is TRBV7-7 and J usage is TRBJ1-2, with D hard to call. In germline, CDR1 is SSHAT, CDR2 FNYEAQ (reference sequence). The CDR3 length is 15 residues. Written as DNA, the CDR3 is TGTGCTAGCAGCTTAGCGGGCAGGACCCACTATGGCTACACCTTC. As protein: CASSLAGRTHYGYTF.

The J gene is TRBJ2-3, the V gene TRBV7-9; 12 nucleotides agree with TRBD2. Losses at the gene ends were 5 bases for V and 4 bases for J; bases not matched to a gene: 4. CDR3 length: 15 residues. The V gene's germline CDR1 is SEHNR and CDR2 FQNEAQ (reference sequence). The CDR3 bases are TGTGCCAGCAGCCCCCGGACTAGCGGGGCAGATACGCAGTATTTT. Residues: CASSPRTSGADTQYF.

The chain recombines TRBV6-5 with TRBJ2-7; 7 bases map to TRBD1. Germline-derived CDR1 and CDR2 are MNHEY and SVGAGI. Trimming removed 6 bases from V and 9 bases from J; junction bases left unmatched: 11. The CDR3 is 13 residues long. The CDR3 reads CASRPEGGARQYF. CDR3 DNA sequence: TGTGCCAGCAGGCCCGAAGGGGGCGCACGGCAGTACTTC.

The chain links TRBV28 to TRBJ2-2, with a weak D call TRBD2 (5 bases). V lost 5 bases and J lost 1, with 14 bases in between. There are 16 residues in the CDR3. Per the germline V gene, CDR1 is MDHEN and CDR2 is SYDVKM. Here the CDR3 reads CASSPRRRKNTGELFF. The CDR3 DNA follows: TGTGCCAGCAGTCCCCGCAGGAGGAAGAACACCGGGGAGCTGTTTTTT.

The chain links TRBV27 to TRBJ2-2; no definite D call. Trimming took 3 bases from V and 3 from J, leaving 2 bases between them. Germline assignment: CDR1 MNHEY and CDR2 SMNVEV (reference sequence). This CDR3 is 12 amino acids long. The CDR3 coding sequence is TGTGCCAGCAGTTTCTACACCGGGGAGCTGTTTTTT. It specifies CASSFYTGELFF.

The V call is TRBV9, the J call TRBJ2-5; tentatively, D is TRBD1 or TRBD2 (5 bases each). The CDR3 runs 14 residues. Germline CDR1 and CDR2: SGDLS and YYNGEE. Trimming pared 3 bases from V and 2 bases from J, leaving 11 bases between. The CDR3 DNA sequence: TGTGCCAGCAGCGCCGGGACGGCACAAGAGACCCAGTACTTC. This codes for CASSAGTAQETQYF.

The chain is built from TRBV5-1 and TRBJ1-2, with a weak D call TRBD1 (5 bases). The CDR3 extends over 12 amino acids. Deletions cut 5 bases from V and 6 bases from J, with 11 bases between. From germline, CDR1 is SGHRS and CDR2 YFSETQ. CDR3 DNA sequence: TGCGCCAGCAGTTACGGGGCCGATGGCTACACCTTC. As protein: CASSYGADGYTF.

The chain has TRBV13 and TRBJ2-7; perhaps TRBD1 as D (6 bases). Per germline, CDR1 PRHDT and CDR2 FYEKMQ (reference sequence). V was clipped by 6 bases and J by 5 bases, with 14 bases between them. The CDR3 is made up of 13 amino acids. The CDR3 DNA reads TGTGCCAGCAGTGGGCAGGGGAGCCACGAGCAGTACTTC. This sequence encodes CASSGQGSHEQYF.

The chain uses TRBV6-5 and TRBJ1-4, with 7 positions matching TRBD1. Trimming took 6 bases from V and 8 from J; bases not matched to a gene: 12. This CDR3 is 15 amino acids long. Germline loops: CDR1 MNHEY, CDR2 SVGAGI. CDR3 nucleotide sequence: TGTGCCAGCAGACCCCCTAGGGGGCTGGACGAAAAACTGTTTTTT. It specifies CASRPPRGLDEKLFF.

This clone was counted a few times. The chain combines TRBV5-4 with TRBJ2-3; D not certain. V lost 1 base and J lost 0, with 12 bases in between. The CDR3 has 16 residues. The V gene's germline CDR1 is SGHNT and CDR2 YYREEE (reference sequence). CDR3 nucleotides: TGTGCCAGCAGCTTGCCCCGATCACAAAGCACAGATACGCAGTATTTT. Translation gives CASSLPRSQSTDTQYF.

The gene calls are TRBV2 and TRBJ2-3; D unresolved. Germline CDR1 reads SNHLY; CDR2 reads FYNNEI. V gave up 7 bases and J gave up 3 bases, with 11 bases separating them. CDR3 length: 13 amino acids. For the CDR3, the DNA is TGTGCCAGCATATTTCGAGTAACAGATACGCAGTATTTT. Translation gives CASIFRVTDTQYF. The whole variable domain, remainder taken from reference TRBV2 and TRBJ2-3, is EPEVTQTPSHQVTQMGQEVILRCVPISNHLYFYWYRQILGQKVEFLVSFYNNEISEKSEIFDDQFSVERPDGSNFTLKIRSTKLEDSAMYFCASIFRVTDTQYFGPGTRLTVL.

This chain connects TRBV19 to TRBJ1-2; weak D call: TRBD1 (6 bases). The CDR3 contains 15 residues. Germline loops: CDR1 LNHDA, CDR2 SQIVND (reference sequence). V was cut by 2 bases and J by 8 bases, with 18 bases left in between. CDR3 DNA sequence: TGTGCCAGTAGTATAATCGGGGGGGCACCAGACGGCTACACCTTC. It is translated as CASSIIGGAPDGYTF.

V is TRBV28 and J is TRBJ2-5; D might be TRBD2 (7 bases). The CDR3 is 15 amino acids. Trimming took 2 bases from V and 2 from J, leaving 12 bases between them. Germline V gives CDR1 MDHEN, CDR2 SYDVKM. CDR3 sequence: CASSLRGAGQETQYF. The CDR3 DNA reads TGTGCCAGCAGTTTACGGGGGGCTGGACAAGAGACCCAGTACTTC.

The CDR3 region has the DNA TGTGCCAGCAGCCAAGGCTTTGACAATGAGCAGTTCTTC. This codes for CASSQGFDNEQFF. The chain couples TRBV3-1 (or the pseudogene TRBV3-2) to TRBJ2-1; the D is unclear. Trimming stripped 1 base from V and 5 bases from J, with 6 bases between. The CDR3 runs to 13 residues. The germline V gene has CDR1 LGHDT and CDR2 YNNKEL (reference sequence).

J is TRBJ2-5 and V is TRBV7-9; D is perhaps TRBD2 (6 bases). The CDR3 is made up of 14 amino acids. Deletions cut 0 bases from V and 5 bases from J, with 10 bases between. The germline V gene has CDR1 SEHNR and CDR2 FQNEAQ (reference sequence). This CDR3 is CASSLAGGYETQYF. For the CDR3, the DNA is TGTGCCAGCAGCTTAGCGGGGGGTTATGAGACCCAGTACTTC.

The chain joins TRBV7-8 to TRBJ2-3, with D uncertain. CDR3 length equals 15 residues. V lost 4 bases and J lost 6, with 17 bases in between. CDR1 and CDR2 (germline): SGHVS, FQNEAQ. This CDR3 is CASSSLVRFGDTQYF. The CDR3 region has the DNA TGTGCCAGCAGCTCCCTGGTCAGGTTCGGTGATACGCAGTATTTT.

V gene TRBV19 combines with J gene TRBJ2-1, with 8 bases identical to TRBD2. CDR3 length equals 17 residues. V lost 1 base to trimming and J lost 2 bases; unmatched junction nucleotides: 7. The germline gives CDR1 LNHDA, CDR2 SQIVND (reference sequence). The CDR3 nucleotides are TGTGCCAGTAGTATAGGGGCCGGACTAGCCACCTACAATGAGCAGTTCTTC. This codes for CASSIGAGLATYNEQFF.

This chain connects TRBV4-2 to TRBJ1-2; D remains ambiguous. The CDR3 is 13 residues long. Per the germline V gene, CDR1 is LGHNA and CDR2 is YNFKEQ. Trimming cost V 0 bases and J 4 bases, with 6 bases left between them. The DNA for the CDR3 is TGTGCCAGCAGCCAAGAAAACAGCTATGGCTACACCTTC. Translation: CASSQENSYGYTF.

The chain combines TRBV10-1 with TRBJ2-2; D is uncertain. This CDR3 comprises 12 residues. From germline, CDR1 is WNHNN and CDR2 SYGVQD (reference sequence). The ends were cut back, 7 bases at V and 7 bases at J, with 10 bases in the middle. CDR3 in amino acids: CASIDRRGELFF. The CDR3 coding sequence is TGCGCCAGCATTGATCGCCGCGGGGAGCTGTTTTTT.